This T cell receptor (beta chain) was sequenced for a study of CD8 T cells in ankylosing spondylitis. Using quantitative 5'-RACE with molecular barcodes, the authors made TCR beta libraries. TCRdb re-derived calls from the 5' RACE reads in MiXCR, one entry per CDR3 protein. Here the sample spans about 260,000 distinct CDR3 sequences, about 24% being singletons. This clonotype was picked up many times. Its antigen is unidentified. Overall study results and limits: Roughly eight highly homologous variants made up a TCR beta motif that seemed to typify ankylosing spondylitis blood.

The CDR3 spans 15 residues. V was cut by 4 bases and J by 6 bases, with 15 bases left in between. Germline V gene sequence: CDR1 SGHTA, CDR2 FQGNSA. The chain recombines TRBV7-2 with TRBJ2-2; D is tentatively TRBD1 or TRBD2 (7 bases each). Sequenced material: blood, either unsorted or a sorted T cell fraction (not recorded which). The receptor was isolated from a male donor with ankylosing spondylitis or in good health (not recorded which). The CDR3 sequence: CASSYYRGGAGELFF. Here the CDR3 DNA reads TGTGCCAGCAGCTATTACAGGGGAGGGGCCGGGGAGCTGTTTTTT.